This T cell receptor beta chain was found in a study of read filtering for tumor transcriptome and immune sequencing. This library used roughly 400 ng RNA and molecular barcoded adaptors spanning alpha/delta and beta/gamma chains. Each CDR3 protein gets one entry after TCRdb re-called the reads with MiXCR. The table lists tens of thousands of distinct CDR3 sequences, about 21% of them singletons. Deletions cut 4 bases from V and 2 bases from J, with 13 bases between. Looked up from germline, CDR1 is SGHRS and CDR2 is YFSETQ. This CDR3 region has 15 residues. This clonotype was seen ten or more times. The specimen was a population of CD138-negative cells sorted from bone marrow. The receptor's source is a donor aged 40 or over with multiple myeloma. The rearrangement uses TRBV5-1 and TRBJ1-5; D gene uncertain. The CDR3 DNA follows: TGCGCCAGCAGCGTTTCGGGAGAAGGCAATCAGCCCCAGCATTTT. Its translation is CASSVSGEGNQPQHF.